The T cell receptor (beta chain) under discussion was sequenced for a study of beta chain features in type 1 diabetes. Study results and caveats: Moderate but significant shortening of TCRB CDR3s was recorded in all four CD4+ subsets from Type 1 diabetes patients.

In regard to this clone: What it recognizes is unknown.

CDR1 is MDHEN, CDR2 SYDVKM, per germline. The CDR3 runs to 13 residues. The ends were cut back, 4 bases at V and 5 bases at J, with 11 bases in the middle. Reverse transcription of all isolated RNA meant that expressed TCRB transcripts were sequenced. Some clones are missing from TCRdb's copy, which holds only in-frame ones; the method was immunoSEQ multiplex PCR. The data contain approximately 280,000 clones, over 12% of them singletons. The chain joins TRBV28 to TRBJ2-5, with a tentative D call TRBD1 (5 bases). Sequencing was carried out using naive CD4+ T cells from blood. The receptor comes from a man aged 18 to 30 with type 1 diabetes. The CDR3 DNA is TGTGCCAGCAGTTGGCAGGGAATGGAGACCCAGTACTTC. Translating it yields CASSWQGMETQYF.